The 7 T cell receptor beta chains below were found in one sample sequenced in a study of brain T cells in children with intractable seizures. Noted time point: blood from clinic visit 5 months post-surgery; TSC patient then seizure free. The repertoire was sequenced with immunoSEQ multiplex PCR; TCRdb's copy has only in-frame clones and lacks some. This sample has 300,000 to 400,000 clones, with about 93% found just once. Sequenced here: peripheral blood, sampled more than 4 months after surgery. These receptors were taken from a boy younger than two with tuberous sclerosis and intractable seizures.

This chain connects TRBV28 to TRBJ2-1, with TRBD2 matching 9 bases. The trim removed 5 bases at V and 2 bases at J, leaving 13 bases unmatched. Germline assignment: CDR1 MDHEN and CDR2 SYDVKM. There are 18 residues in the CDR3. CDR3 DNA: TGTGCCAGCAGTCAGGGAGGGGCGGGACTAGCTACCTACAATGAGCAGTTCTTC. Its protein is CASSQGGAGLATYNEQFF.

This rearrangement joins TRBV6-1 to TRBJ2-7; D unresolved. V was shortened by 1 base and J by 4 bases, with 8 bases between the two germline ends. Per germline, CDR1 MNHNS and CDR2 SASEGT. The CDR3 spans 13 residues. CDR3 DNA sequence: TGTGCCAGCAGTGAAGGACGGAGTTACGAGCAGTACTTC. Translated, it gives CASSEGRSYEQYF.

V gene TRBV30 combines with J gene TRBJ2-7, with 7 bases aligning to TRBD2. The CDR3 loop spans 14 amino acids. Germline V gene sequence: CDR1 GTSNPN, CDR2 SVGIG (reference sequence). The trim removed 0 bases at V and 5 bases at J, leaving 7 bases unmatched. The DNA of the CDR3 is TGTGCCTGGAGTGTAGGGGCGGGAGAGGACGAGCAGTACTTC. This translates into CAWSVGAGEDEQYF.

This clone was detected once. The chain uses TRBV6-6 and TRBJ2-5, with D possibly called TRBD1 or TRBD2 (5 bases each). Trimming shortened V by 2 bases and J by 5 bases, and 9 bases separated the two germline ends. CDR3 length: 13 residues. Looked up from germline, CDR1 is MNHNY and CDR2 is SVGAGI (reference sequence). The CDR3 bases are TGTGCCAGCAGTTACCGGGACGGGGAGACCCAGTACTTC. Its translation is CASSYRDGETQYF.

The chain recombines TRBV5-1 with TRBJ2-3; possible D gene TRBD1, 7 bases. V dropped 0 bases and J dropped 4 bases, with 15 bases sitting between them. Germline V gene data show CDR1 as SGHRS and CDR2 as YFSETQ. The CDR3 extends over 16 amino acids. In DNA form, the CDR3 reads TGCGCCAGCAGCTTGGTCCAGGGGGGCGCCGCAGATACGCAGTATTTT. It yields the protein CASSLVQGGAADTQYF.

The chain is built from TRBV15 and TRBJ2-7; 7 bases are shared with TRBD1. With V trimmed by 0 bases and J by 5 bases, 7 bases remained unmatched. Germline lookup yields CDR1 LNHNV and CDR2 YYDKDF (reference sequence). The CDR3 sequence is 15 residues long. The CDR3 region has the DNA TGTGCCACCAGCAGAGATGGGGTAGACAGGGACGAGCAGTACTTC. Protein: CATSRDGVDRDEQYF.

The V and J genes are TRBV6-5 and TRBJ2-5; weak D call: TRBD1 (5 bases). The CDR3 extends over 13 amino acids. The V and J ends lost 5 bases and 5 bases respectively, with 12 bases between them. The germline V gene has CDR1 MNHEY and CDR2 SVGAGI. The CDR3 sequence: CASSPRARETQYF. CDR3 DNA: TGTGCCAGCAGTCCCAGGGCAAGGGAGACCCAGTACTTC.